These 22 T cell receptor beta chains came from one sample sequenced in a study of cytomegalovirus exposure and HLA in healthy donors. Primers: 60 Vbeta forward and 13 Jbeta reverse. The data were produced by immunoSEQ multiplex PCR, yet TCRdb's version contains in-frame clones alone and is incomplete. The repertoire includes over 110,000 clones, around 85% of them detected once, and 8.8% sits in the top ten. Material: PBMCs. These receptors were obtained from a woman between 50 and 59 years old in good health and CMV-seropositive.

The chain uses TRBV28 and TRBJ1-2; TRBD1 aligns across 8 bases. Germline V gene data show CDR1 as MDHEN and CDR2 as SYDVKM. The V and J ends lost 4 bases and 4 bases, in that order; junction bases with no gene match: 5. The length of the CDR3 is 14 residues. In nucleotides, the CDR3 is TGTGCCAGCAGTTCGACAGGGGTCGTCTATGGCTACACCTTC. This translates into CASSSTGVVYGYTF.

The chain combines TRBV30 with TRBJ1-5; no clear D gene. The V gene's germline CDR1 is GTSNPN and CDR2 SVGIG (reference sequence). This CDR3 has 13 amino acids. The germline V and J ends were trimmed by 3 bases and 4 bases, with 10 bases remaining between them. CDR3 sequence reads: CAWSGDPNQPQHF. The CDR3 nucleotides are TGTGCCTGGAGCGGGGATCCGAATCAGCCCCAGCATTTT.

This clone was seen a handful of times. The V gene is TRBV5-4, the J gene TRBJ1-1; D remains ambiguous. V lost 10 bases to trimming and J lost 2 bases, with 12 bases between them. The CDR3 has 12 amino acids. Germline values: CDR1 SGHNT, CDR2 YYREEE (reference sequence). The DNA for the CDR3 is TGTGCCGGATCGGGGTTTAACACTGAAGCTTTCTTT. Protein product: CAGSGFNTEAFF.

The rearrangement links TRBV5-1 to TRBJ2-1; possible D gene TRBD1, 6 bases. Trimming shortened V by 2 bases and J by 5 bases, and 11 bases separated the two germline ends. Germline CDR1 and CDR2: SGHRS and YFSETQ. This CDR3 contains 14 residues. The CDR3 nucleotides read TGCGCCAGCAGCTTTGGGGGCGTAAACAATGAGCAGTTCTTC. Amino acids: CASSFGGVNNEQFF.

V and J are TRBV7-6 and TRBJ2-7; tentative D call: TRBD2 (6 bases). Trimming took off 2 bases at V and 0 bases at J, with 14 bases between the two ends. The germline V gene encodes CDR1 SGHVS and CDR2 FNYEAQ. CDR3 length: 16 residues. The CDR3 loop reads CASSLSFGTGSYEQYF. CDR3 nucleotide sequence: TGTGCCAGCAGCTTATCATTCGGGACTGGCTCCTACGAGCAGTACTTC.

The chain uses TRBV5-6 and TRBJ1-2; D might be TRBD1 (5 bases). This CDR3 spans 16 amino acids. The ends were cut back, 1 base at V and 4 bases at J, with 17 bases in the middle. Germline V gives CDR1 SGHDT, CDR2 YYEEEE. The CDR3 reads CASSLPIVGAVYGYTF. The CDR3 coding sequence is TGTGCCAGCAGCTTGCCCATTGTAGGGGCGGTCTATGGCTACACCTTC.

The chain employs TRBV5-1 and TRBJ2-3; possible D gene TRBD2, 5 bases. V was shortened by 2 bases and J by 0 bases, with 13 bases between the two germline ends. The CDR3 extends over 16 amino acids. Germline assignment: CDR1 SGHRS and CDR2 YFSETQ. In nucleotides, the CDR3 is TGCGCCAGCAGCTTAACAGAGCTAGCTAGCACAGATACGCAGTATTTT. This sequence encodes CASSLTELASTDTQYF.

V usage is TRBV30 and J usage is TRBJ2-5; 14 nucleotides match TRBD2. Germline V gives CDR1 GTSNPN, CDR2 SVGIG (reference sequence). Trimming at V came to 4 bases and at J to 4 bases, leaving 14 bases not matched to a gene. The CDR3 spans 18 residues. This CDR3 reads CAWIQTGLAGALRETQYF. The CDR3 DNA reads TGTGCCTGGATCCAAACGGGACTAGCGGGGGCCCTAAGAGAGACCCAGTACTTC.

A word on this clone: The sample has other DNA sequences that encode this CDR3 too. The chain joins TRBV6-1 to TRBJ1-5; TRBD1 is a possible D gene (5 bases). The germline CDR1 and CDR2 sequences are MNHNS and SASEGT. This CDR3 has 15 residues. With 3 bases removed from V and 4 bases from J, the gap between germline ends came to 13 bases. The CDR3 loop reads CASSESGGWNQPQHF. CDR3 nucleotides: TGTGCCAGCAGTGAGTCGGGGGGATGGAATCAGCCCCAGCATTTT.

The V gene is TRBV5-1, the J gene TRBJ2-2, with D possibly being TRBD2 (7 bases). Trimming stripped 4 bases from V and 7 bases from J, with 20 bases between. CDR3 size: 16 residues. Looked up from germline, CDR1 is SGHRS and CDR2 is YFSETQ. CDR3 residues: CASSKEVGGPGGELFF. The CDR3, as DNA: TGCGCCAGCAGCAAGGAGGTGGGGGGGCCTGGCGGGGAGCTGTTTTTT.

V gene TRBV18 combines with J gene TRBJ2-2; D is undetermined. Germline V gives CDR1 KGHSH, CDR2 LQKENI. The CDR3 has 16 residues. Trimming took 6 bases from V and 0 from J, leaving 14 bases between them. Here the CDR3 DNA reads TGTGCCAGCTCTCCGCTGGGCAGTACGAACACCGGGGAGCTGTTTTTT. Encoded protein: CASSPLGSTNTGELFF.

The chain carries TRBV7-2 and TRBJ1-5; weak D call: TRBD1 (5 bases). CDR1 and CDR2 from the germline V gene are SGHTA and FQGNSA. The CDR3 is 14 amino acids. The V gene lost 2 bases and the J gene lost 4 bases, with 9 bases spanning the gap. The CDR3 sequence: CASSLRQGNQPQHF. Written as DNA, the CDR3 is TGTGCCAGCAGCTTAAGGCAGGGAAATCAGCCCCAGCATTTT.

The rearrangement joins TRBV7-2 to TRBJ1-2; D is perhaps TRBD1 (6 bases). CDR1 and CDR2 from the germline V gene are SGHTA and FQGNSA. The CDR3 contains 15 residues. The V and J ends lost 1 base and 1 base respectively, with 10 bases between them. CDR3 sequence: CASSLVAGDNYGYTF. Here the CDR3 DNA reads TGTGCCAGCAGCTTAGTGGCAGGGGATAACTATGGCTACACCTTC. Filled out from reference TRBV7-2 and TRBJ1-2, the complete variable domain reads GAGVSQSPSNKVTEKGKDVELRCDPISGHTALYWYRQSLGQGLEFLIYFQGNSAPDKSGLPSDRFSAERTGGSVSTLTIQRTQQEDSAVYLCASSLVAGDNYGYTFGSGTRLTVV.

The rearrangement uses TRBV20-1 and TRBJ2-3; D ambiguous. This CDR3 has 11 amino acids. Germline V CDR1 and CDR2: DFQATT, SNEGSKA (reference sequence). Trimming cost V 5 bases and J 1 base, with 4 bases left between them. CDR3 residues: CSAAGTDTQYF. The CDR3 DNA reads as TGCAGTGCTGCAGGCACAGATACGCAGTATTTT.

In its sample, this clone was seen once. The chain joins TRBV15 to TRBJ2-7, with 8 bases identical to TRBD2. Germline V gene lookup returns CDR1 LNHNV and CDR2 YYDKDF (reference sequence). J lost 3 bases, V lost 1 base, and 5 bases had no gene match. The CDR3 is 15 amino acids. CDR3 in DNA: TGTGCCACCAGCAGAGCCGGGGGGGGAGGCTACGAGCAGTACTTC. It encodes CATSRAGGGGYEQYF.

The chain carries TRBV2 and TRBJ2-7, with a tentative D call TRBD1 (5 bases). Germline loops: CDR1 SNHLY, CDR2 FYNNEI. This CDR3 spans 15 amino acids. Trimming stripped 6 bases from V and 1 base from J, with 16 bases between. For the CDR3, the DNA is TGTGCCAGCAGGGGGCAGGGAATAGATTCCTACGAGCAGTACTTC. This encodes CASRGQGIDSYEQYF.

For the CDR3, the DNA is TGTGCCAGCAGCCTCGGACTAGCGGGGAGGAGAGATACGCAGTATTTT. It codes for CASSLGLAGRRDTQYF. This sequence joins TRBV4-2 and TRBJ2-3; TRBD2 aligns across 12 bases. The length of the CDR3 is 16 residues. CDR1 LGHNA and CDR2 YNFKEQ come from the germline V gene. Trimming cost V 4 bases and J 5 bases; bases outside gene matches: 7.

The sample holds one count of this clone. This chain uses TRBV20-1 with TRBJ2-3, with D perhaps TRBD1 (5 bases). Germline V gives CDR1 DFQATT, CDR2 SNEGSKA (reference sequence). This CDR3 is 11 amino acids long. Deletions cut 6 bases from V and 7 bases from J, with 11 bases between. This CDR3 is CSATDSNTQYF. The DNA for the CDR3 is TGCAGTGCGACCGACAGCAATACGCAGTATTTT.

The chain couples TRBV4-2 to TRBJ2-5; 10 positions match TRBD2. Germline V CDR1 and CDR2: LGHNA, YNFKEQ. The J segment lost 2 bases and the V segment lost 1 base, leaving 4 bases of the junction unmatched. CDR3 size: 16 residues. CDR3 protein: CASSQVSSGGQETQYF. The CDR3 DNA is TGTGCCAGCAGCCAAGTCTCTAGCGGGGGACAAGAGACCCAGTACTTC.

This clone has a handful of counts. This chain joins TRBV5-1 and TRBJ2-5, with TRBD2 matching 11 bases. Matching the DNA end better, TRBJ2-7 makes the J call doubtful. This CDR3 contains 16 residues. Germline CDR1 is SGHRS and CDR2 is YFSETQ. As DNA, the CDR3 is TGCGCCAGCAGCTTGGTACTAGCGGGGGCCCACTACGAGCAGTACTTC. The encoded protein is CASSLVLAGAHYEQYF.

The V and J genes are TRBV15 and TRBJ2-3; D call uncertain. Germline assignment: CDR1 LNHNV and CDR2 YYDKDF (reference sequence). This CDR3 is built from 14 residues. The V end lost 0 bases, the J end lost 1 base, and 5 bases lay between the germline ends. The CDR3 region is CATSRDHGTDTQYF. CDR3 sequence (DNA): TGTGCCACCAGCAGAGATCATGGCACAGATACGCAGTATTTT. Full variable domain (remainder filled in from reference TRBV15 and TRBJ2-3): DAMVIQNPRYQVTQFGKPVTLSCSQTLNHNVMYWYQQKSSQAPKLLFHYYDKDFNNEADTPDNFQSRRPNTSFCFLDIRSPGLGDTAMYLCATSRDHGTDTQYFGPGTRLTVL.

The chain uses TRBV9 and TRBJ1-2; D not certain. V was clipped by 0 bases and J by 4 bases, with 10 bases between them. The CDR3 contains 14 residues. Germline V gene lookup returns CDR1 SGDLS and CDR2 YYNGEE. The CDR3 spells CASSVATDSYGYTF. The CDR3 region has the DNA TGTGCCAGCAGCGTAGCAACGGACTCCTATGGCTACACCTTC.